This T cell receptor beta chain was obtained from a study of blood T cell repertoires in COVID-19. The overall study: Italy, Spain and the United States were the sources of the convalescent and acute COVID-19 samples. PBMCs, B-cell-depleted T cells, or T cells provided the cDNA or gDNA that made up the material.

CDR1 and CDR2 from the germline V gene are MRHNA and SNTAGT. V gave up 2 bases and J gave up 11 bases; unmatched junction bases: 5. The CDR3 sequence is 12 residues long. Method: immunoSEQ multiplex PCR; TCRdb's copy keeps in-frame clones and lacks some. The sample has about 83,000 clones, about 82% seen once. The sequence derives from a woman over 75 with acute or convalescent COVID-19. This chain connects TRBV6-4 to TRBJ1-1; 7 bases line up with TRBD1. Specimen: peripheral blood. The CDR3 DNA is TGTGCCAGCAGTGACCCGACAGGGCGGGCTTTCTTT. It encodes CASSDPTGRAFF.